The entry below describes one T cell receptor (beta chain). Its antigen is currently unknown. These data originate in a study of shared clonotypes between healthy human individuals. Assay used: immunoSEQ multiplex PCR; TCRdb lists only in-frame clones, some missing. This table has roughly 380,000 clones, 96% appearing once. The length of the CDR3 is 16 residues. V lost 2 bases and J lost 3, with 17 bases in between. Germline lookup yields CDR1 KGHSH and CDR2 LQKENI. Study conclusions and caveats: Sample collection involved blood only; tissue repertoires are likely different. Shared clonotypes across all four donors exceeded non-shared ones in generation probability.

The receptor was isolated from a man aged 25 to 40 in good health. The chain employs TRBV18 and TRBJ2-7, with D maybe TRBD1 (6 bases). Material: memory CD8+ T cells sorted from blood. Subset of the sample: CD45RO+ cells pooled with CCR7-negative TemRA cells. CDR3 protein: CASSPSIPGASYEQYF. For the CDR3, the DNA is TGTGCCAGCTCACCAAGTATTCCAGGGGCAAGCTACGAGCAGTACTTC.